The 5 T cell receptor beta chains in this list originate from one sample, sequenced in a study of CD8+ T cells in alopecia areata. Specified treatment: oral pan-JAK inhibitor, 5-10 mg twice daily. The sequencing template was cDNA reverse transcribed from extracted RNA. Assay used: immunoSEQ multiplex PCR; TCRdb lists only in-frame clones, some missing. The sample contains just over 150,000 clones, less than 70% of which appear only once. Source: CD4+ T cells sorted from blood, taken at week 4, from a patient treated with tofacitinib. These receptors were obtained from a human donor with alopecia areata.

The chain recombines TRBV6-5 with TRBJ2-4, with 7 nucleotides matching TRBD2. Losses at the gene ends were 2 bases for V and 6 bases for J; bases not matched to a gene: 10. CDR3 length equals 16 residues. Germline CDR1 MNHEY, CDR2 SVGAGI. The DNA for the CDR3 is TGTGCCAGCAGTTACACGGACCTAGCGGTGGGAAACATTCAGTACTTC. It codes for CASSYTDLAVGNIQYF.

The chain carries TRBV15 and TRBJ2-5; no clear D gene. Trimming stripped 0 bases from V and 1 base from J, with 6 bases between. This CDR3 is 14 amino acids long. Germline V gene lookup returns CDR1 LNHNV and CDR2 YYDKDF (reference sequence). The CDR3 loop is CATSREGIQETQYF. DNA of the CDR3: TGTGCCACCAGCAGAGAAGGGATCCAAGAGACCCAGTACTTC.

With regard to this clone: Other DNA sequences in this sample translate to the same CDR3. J is TRBJ1-2 and V is TRBV27, with D possibly being TRBD1 (6 bases). This CDR3 is 13 amino acids long. CDR1 and CDR2 from the germline V gene are MNHEY and SMNVEV (reference sequence). Trimming pared 6 bases from V and 4 bases from J, leaving 12 bases between. DNA for the CDR3: TGTGCCAGCAGCCTTACAGGGCCCTATGGCTACACCTTC. This codes for CASSLTGPYGYTF.

The V and J genes are TRBV30 and TRBJ2-5, with D tentatively TRBD2 (6 bases). Germline loops: CDR1 GTSNPN, CDR2 SVGIG (reference sequence). V was trimmed by 1 base and J by 10 bases, leaving 16 bases between them. The CDR3 extends over 13 amino acids. The chain's CDR3 is CAWSGFGVRDQYF. In DNA form, the CDR3 reads TGTGCCTGGAGTGGGTTCGGAGTGCGGGACCAGTACTTC. The full variable domain, in which reference TRBV30 and TRBJ2-5 provide the parts outside the CDR3, is SQTIHQWPATLVQPVGSPLSLECTVEGTSNPNLYWYRQAAGRGLQLLFYSVGIGQISSEVPQNLSASRPQDRQFILSSKKLLLSDSGFYLCAWSGFGVRDQYFGPGTRLLVL.

The chain joins TRBV5-1 to TRBJ2-3; 9 positions match TRBD1. The CDR3 spans 15 residues. Germline V gene lookup returns CDR1 SGHRS and CDR2 YFSETQ. J lost 6 bases, V lost 0 bases, and 5 bases had no gene match. The CDR3 nucleotides are TGCGCCAGCAGCTTGGACGGGACAGGGATGGATACGCAGTATTTT. It encodes CASSLDGTGMDTQYF.